These 21 T cell receptor beta chains were all obtained from the same sample, sequenced in a study of blood T cell repertoires in COVID-19. Sequencing was performed with immunoSEQ multiplex PCR; in TCRdb, only in-frame clones are kept and a portion is missing. This sample has about 180,000 clones, with roughly nine tenths found just once. Sequenced sample: PBMCs or T cells enriched from blood (not recorded which). The receptors stem from a woman between 40 and 50 years old with acute COVID-19.

The rearrangement links TRBV24-1 to TRBJ2-1, with 9 nucleotides matching TRBD2. Germline V gives CDR1 KGHDR, CDR2 SFDVKD. Germline trimming cut 8 bases from V and 6 bases from J; bases unmatched to any gene: 13. CDR3 size: 16 residues. The CDR3 DNA reads as TGTGCCACCACCGACTATAGCGGGGGTATACTCAATGAGCAGTTCTTC. This translates into CATTDYSGGILNEQFF.

The chain carries TRBV3-1 (or the pseudogene TRBV3-2) and TRBJ2-1; D unclear. V gave up 3 bases and J gave up 0 bases, with 12 bases separating them. CDR1 is LGHDT and CDR2 is YNNKEL in the germline V gene (reference sequence). This CDR3 has 16 amino acids. The CDR3 coding sequence is TGTGCCAGCAGCCATAACAGTGCCGACTCCTACAATGAGCAGTTCTTC. Translated, it gives CASSHNSADSYNEQFF.

V usage is TRBV6-5 and J usage is TRBJ1-2; 9 bases are shared with TRBD1. Looked up from germline, CDR1 is MNHEY and CDR2 is SVGAGI. The J segment lost 4 bases and the V segment lost 6 bases, leaving 9 bases of the junction unmatched. This CDR3 is 15 amino acids long. CDR3 sequence: CASSRLTGGGYGYTF. CDR3 nucleotide sequence: TGTGCCAGCAGCAGACTCACAGGGGGCGGCTATGGCTACACCTTC.

This clone occurred a few times. This rearrangement joins TRBV5-1 to TRBJ2-7, with 8 positions matching TRBD1. Per germline, CDR1 SGHRS and CDR2 YFSETQ. The CDR3 covers 16 residues. V lost 4 bases, J lost 1 base, and 10 bases stayed unmatched. CDR3: CASSQNSGTGSYEQYF. In nucleotides, the CDR3 is TGCGCCAGCAGCCAAAACTCCGGGACAGGTTCCTACGAGCAGTACTTC.

This chain connects TRBV5-6 to TRBJ2-7, with 10 bases lining up with TRBD1. The CDR3 covers 15 residues. After removal of 0 bases from V and 7 bases from J, the junction contained 7 bases not matched to a gene. Germline V gives CDR1 SGHDT, CDR2 YYEEEE. The CDR3 reads CASSLGGTGAQEQYF. The CDR3 coding sequence is TGTGCCAGCAGCTTGGGCGGGACAGGGGCCCAGGAGCAGTACTTC.

The rearrangement joins TRBV12-3 or TRBV12-4 to TRBJ2-7, with D uncertain. This CDR3 has 11 amino acids. The V gene lost 5 bases and the J gene lost 5 bases, with 7 bases spanning the gap. The chain's CDR3 is CASSHTDEQYF. CDR3 nucleotide sequence: TGTGCCAGCAGTCACACCGACGAGCAGTACTTC.

This chain links TRBV5-1 with TRBJ1-3; TRBD1 agrees at 7 bases. This CDR3 contains 17 residues. The germline CDR1 and CDR2 sequences are SGHRS and YFSETQ. J gave up 0 bases and V 3 bases, and 9 bases lay outside the gene matches. In DNA form, the CDR3 reads TGCGCCAGCAGCTCACAGGGGAAGGGGTCCTCTGGAAACACCATATATTTT. Its protein is CASSSQGKGSSGNTIYF.

V usage is TRBV19 and J usage is TRBJ1-5; D might be TRBD1 (5 bases). V lost 5 bases to trimming and J lost 0 bases, with 11 bases between them. Germline assignment: CDR1 LNHDA and CDR2 SQIVND (reference sequence). The CDR3 sequence is 15 residues long. The DNA of the CDR3 is TGTGCCAGTAGTCCCGACAGTTTTAGCAATCAGCCCCAGCATTTT. It specifies CASSPDSFSNQPQHF. Complete variable domain (other parts from reference TRBV19 and TRBJ1-5): DGGITQSPKYLFRKEGQNVTLSCEQNLNHDAMYWYRQDPGQGLRLIYYSQIVNDFQKGDIAEGYSVSREKKESFPLTVTSAQKNPTAFYLCASSPDSFSNQPQHFGDGTRLSIL.

The chain recombines TRBV3-1 (or the pseudogene TRBV3-2) with TRBJ2-7; 12 bases agree with TRBD1. The junction had 8 bases not matched to a gene; V was cut back by 1 base and J by 7 bases. This CDR3 contains 16 residues. Germline CDR1 LGHDT, CDR2 YNNKEL (reference sequence). CDR3 sequence (DNA): TGTGCCAGCAGCCAAGGGGCGGGACAGGGGGCAAGGGAGCAGTACTTC. As protein: CASSQGAGQGAREQYF.

The gene calls are TRBV29-1 and TRBJ2-5, with D perhaps matching TRBD2 (6 bases). Germline values: CDR1 SQVTM, CDR2 ANQGSEA. The CDR3 loop spans 14 amino acids. V was shortened by 6 bases and J by 2 bases, with 16 bases between the two germline ends. The CDR3 nucleotides read TGCAGCGTCCAAAGGGGAGGAGGGCAAGAGACCCAGTACTTC. As protein: CSVQRGGGQETQYF.

This chain uses TRBV5-4 with TRBJ2-7; 7 positions match TRBD2. There are 14 residues in the CDR3. V gave up 4 bases and J gave up 5 bases; unmatched junction bases: 9. Germline V CDR1 and CDR2: SGHNT, YYREEE (reference sequence). The CDR3 protein is CASSAERGVHEQYF. The CDR3 nucleotides are TGTGCCAGCAGCGCTGAACGGGGGGTCCACGAGCAGTACTTC. Combining the CDR3 with reference TRBV5-4 and TRBJ2-7 gives the whole variable domain ETGVTQSPTHLIKTRGQQVTLRCSSQSGHNTVSWYQQALGQGPQFIFQYYREEENGRGNFPPRFSGLQFPNYSSELNVNALELDDSALYLCASSAERGVHEQYFGPGTRLTVT.

The genes are TRBV6-5 and TRBJ2-1, with D maybe TRBD2 (5 bases). CDR3 length equals 15 residues. Germline V gene lookup returns CDR1 MNHEY and CDR2 SVGAGI. Trimming took off 6 bases at V and 0 bases at J, with 12 bases between the two ends. CDR3 sequence reads: CASRGLAGSYNEQFF. In DNA form, the CDR3 reads TGTGCCAGCAGAGGCCTAGCCGGCTCCTACAATGAGCAGTTCTTC.

The rearrangement links TRBV5-1 to TRBJ2-1; a possible D gene is TRBD1 (6 bases). Germline V gene lookup returns CDR1 SGHRS and CDR2 YFSETQ. The CDR3 runs to 14 residues. Between the trimmed V and J ends, which lost 3 bases and 3 bases, there was a span of 10 bases. CDR3: CASSSDRNYNEQFF. The CDR3 DNA reads TGCGCCAGCAGCTCGGACAGAAACTACAATGAGCAGTTCTTC. The full variable domain, with the rest looked up from reference TRBV5-1 and TRBJ2-1, is KAGVTQTPRYLIKTRGQQVTLSCSPISGHRSVSWYQQTPGQGLQFLFEYFSETQRNKGNFPGRFSGRQFSNSRSEMNVSTLELGDSALYLCASSSDRNYNEQFFGPGTRLTVL.

The rearrangement links TRBV7-9 to TRBJ1-6; D perhaps matches TRBD1 (6 bases). The V gene lost 3 bases and the J gene lost 7 bases, with 13 bases spanning the gap. The germline CDR1 and CDR2 sequences are SEHNR and FQNEAQ (reference sequence). This CDR3 has 15 amino acids. In DNA form, the CDR3 reads TGTGCCAGCAGCTTCAGGGGAATGGGGAATTCACCCCTCCACTTT. Protein: CASSFRGMGNSPLHF.

The chain carries TRBV7-9 and TRBJ2-7; 8 nucleotides line up with TRBD2. The trim removed 6 bases at V and 0 bases at J, leaving 7 bases unmatched. CDR1 SEHNR and CDR2 FQNEAQ come from the germline V gene (reference sequence). This CDR3 has 15 amino acids. Written as DNA, the CDR3 is TGTGCCAGCAGTGGGCCGGGACTAGGCTCCTACGAGCAGTACTTC. Translating gives CASSGPGLGSYEQYF.

The chain carries TRBV28 and TRBJ1-5, with TRBD1 matching over 7 bases. This CDR3 has 14 residues. The germline gives CDR1 MDHEN, CDR2 SYDVKM. V was pared by 6 bases and J by 0 bases, with 2 bases of the junction left unmatched. CDR3 nucleotides: TGTGCCAGCAGATACAGGGGTAGCAATCAGCCCCAGCATTTT. Translating it yields CASRYRGSNQPQHF.

CDR3 nucleotides: TGTGCCAGCAAATACAGGAGCTCCTACGAGCAGTACTTC. The encoded protein is CASKYRSSYEQYF. The chain employs TRBV2 and TRBJ2-7; the D gene is possibly TRBD1 (5 bases). Germline V lookup: CDR1 SNHLY, CDR2 FYNNEI. This CDR3 region has 13 residues. V lost 7 bases to trimming and J lost 0 bases, with 10 bases between them.

The V and J genes are TRBV30 and TRBJ1-1; no reliable D call. Per germline, CDR1 GTSNPN and CDR2 SVGIG (reference sequence). CDR3 length equals 13 residues. The germline V and J ends were trimmed by 1 base and 1 base, with 7 bases remaining between them. Here the CDR3 reads CAWSGQSNTEAFF. For the CDR3, the DNA is TGTGCCTGGAGTGGCCAGTCGAACACTGAAGCTTTCTTT.

V usage is TRBV9 and J usage is TRBJ2-6; 7 nucleotides match TRBD2. V lost 1 base to trimming and J lost 0 bases; unmatched junction nucleotides: 10. The germline V gene has CDR1 SGDLS and CDR2 YYNGEE. CDR3 length equals 19 residues. The CDR3 spells CASSVQRDRSNSGANVLTF. The CDR3 DNA follows: TGTGCCAGCAGCGTACAGCGGGACCGATCAAACTCTGGGGCCAACGTCCTGACTTTC. The entire variable domain, with the rest obtained from reference TRBV9 and TRBJ2-6, is as follows: DSGVTQTPKHLITATGQRVTLRCSPRSGDLSVYWYQQSLDQGLQFLIQYYNGEERAKGNILERFSAQQFPDLHSELNLSSLELGDSALYFCASSVQRDRSNSGANVLTFGAGSRLTVL.

V gene TRBV28 combines with J gene TRBJ2-1; 15 nucleotides match TRBD2. Germline trimming cut 4 bases from V and 9 bases from J; bases unmatched to any gene: 4. The germline V gene has CDR1 MDHEN and CDR2 SYDVKM. The length of the CDR3 is 15 residues. The CDR3 sequence is CASSSGTSGGPEQFF. CDR3 nucleotides: TGTGCCAGCAGTTCCGGGACTAGCGGGGGGCCTGAGCAGTTCTTC.

The chain uses TRBV5-6 and TRBJ2-7; D possibly corresponds to TRBD2 (5 bases). This CDR3 is built from 13 residues. V lost 0 bases and J lost 2, with 6 bases in between. The germline V gene has CDR1 SGHDT and CDR2 YYEEEE. The CDR3 DNA reads TGTGCCAGCAGCTTGGGAGGGACCTACGAGCAGTACTTC. This gives the protein CASSLGGTYEQYF.